A single sample gave rise to the 13 T cell receptor beta chains below, sequenced in a study of blood T cell repertoires in COVID-19. Using immunoSEQ multiplex PCR, the repertoire was profiled, and TCRdb retains in-frame clones only, with some absent. In the table there are about 400,000 clones, approximately 87% of which are singletons. Sequenced input: PBMCs or T cells enriched from blood (not recorded which). These TCRs come from a woman aged 45 to 65 who had recovered from COVID-19.

This chain joins TRBV5-1 and TRBJ1-1, with D hard to call. The V gene lost 4 bases and the J gene lost 6 bases, with 16 bases spanning the gap. The CDR3 length is 14 residues. In germline, CDR1 is SGHRS, CDR2 YFSETQ. CDR3 protein: CASSITGRGAEAFF. The CDR3 DNA reads as TGCGCCAGCAGCATTACCGGTCGTGGAGCTGAAGCTTTCTTT.

The chain couples TRBV19 to TRBJ2-7; tentative D call: TRBD1 (6 bases). Germline V gene data show CDR1 as LNHDA and CDR2 as SQIVND (reference sequence). The V end was cut by 3 bases, the J end by 0 bases, with 12 bases between. The CDR3 loop spans 15 amino acids. CDR3 nucleotides: TGTGCCAGTAGTATCACGGACAGAAACTCCTACGAGCAGTACTTC. Protein product: CASSITDRNSYEQYF.

This clone was seen once. This rearrangement joins TRBV25-1 to TRBJ1-6; D might be TRBD1 (6 bases). There are 15 residues in the CDR3. CDR1 and CDR2 (germline): MGHDK, SYGVNS. Deletions cut 7 bases from V and 8 bases from J, with 18 bases between. CDR3 sequence: CASTPWGPGDSPLHF. The CDR3 bases are TGTGCCAGCACCCCCTGGGGGCCAGGGGATTCACCCCTCCACTTT.

This chain uses TRBV4-1 with TRBJ2-1, with TRBD2 matching 9 bases. Losses at the gene ends were 1 base for V and 2 bases for J; bases not matched to a gene: 9. Germline V gives CDR1 MGHRA, CDR2 YSYEKL. CDR3 size: 18 residues. The CDR3 sequence is CASSQAGREGYTYNEQFF. In DNA, the CDR3 is TGCGCCAGCAGCCAAGCAGGGCGGGAGGGTTATACCTACAATGAGCAGTTCTTC.

This clone has just a few counts. The rearrangement uses TRBV7-8 and TRBJ2-7; no reliable D call. V lost 4 bases, J lost 4 bases, and 8 bases lay in between. The CDR3 totals 12 residues. From germline, CDR1 is SGHVS and CDR2 FQNEAQ. CDR3 sequence: CASSSNLYEQYF. The CDR3 nucleotides read TGTGCCAGCAGCTCTAACCTATACGAGCAGTACTTC.

The V call is TRBV5-1, the J call TRBJ2-3, with 7 positions matching TRBD2. Per germline, CDR1 SGHRS and CDR2 YFSETQ. V lost 0 bases to trimming and J lost 6 bases; unmatched junction nucleotides: 7. This CDR3 comprises 15 residues. The CDR3: CASSLETSGGDTQYF. The CDR3 coding sequence is TGCGCCAGCAGCTTGGAGACCTCCGGGGGGGATACGCAGTATTTT.

The V gene is TRBV9, the J gene TRBJ2-3; 16 nucleotides agree with TRBD2. Germline CDR1 SGDLS, CDR2 YYNGEE. V lost 3 bases and J lost 1; bases outside the gene matches: 5. This CDR3 has 18 residues. The CDR3 DNA sequence: TGTGCCAGCAGCGAGGGACTAGCGGGGGGGCCCGGCACAGATACGCAGTATTTT. Encoded protein: CASSEGLAGGPGTDTQYF.

The CDR3 here is CASSTPGQGRGEAFF. DNA for the CDR3: TGTGCCAGTAGTACCCCGGGACAGGGGCGCGGTGAAGCTTTCTTT. V usage is TRBV19 and J usage is TRBJ1-1; TRBD1 agrees at 10 bases. With V trimmed by 4 bases and J by 7 bases, 9 bases remained unmatched. Germline V CDR1 and CDR2: LNHDA, SQIVND (reference sequence). CDR3 length: 15 residues.

The J gene is TRBJ2-7, the V gene TRBV2, with D possibly TRBD1 on 6 matching bases. Trimming took off 3 bases at V and 0 bases at J, with 18 bases between the two ends. The CDR3 is 17 amino acids. Germline V gene data show CDR1 as SNHLY and CDR2 as FYNNEI. DNA for the CDR3: TGTGCCAGCAGTGATTTCCGGGACATCCTTAACTCCTACGAGCAGTACTTC. It encodes CASSDFRDILNSYEQYF.

This rearrangement joins TRBV4-1 to TRBJ1-5; the match to TRBD1 covers 9 bases. Trimming cost V 4 bases and J 0 bases; bases outside gene matches: 7. Germline V gives CDR1 MGHRA, CDR2 YSYEKL. The length of the CDR3 is 17 residues. Here the CDR3 DNA reads TGCGCCAGCAGCCGAGGGACAGGGACGAATAGCAATCAGCCCCAGCATTTT. Protein: CASSRGTGTNSNQPQHF.

The rearrangement joins TRBV9 to TRBJ1-3; TRBD1 agrees at 7 bases. This CDR3 contains 16 residues. V trimming: 0 bases; J trimming: 0 bases; junction bases outside the gene matches: 3. Germline CDR1 SGDLS, CDR2 YYNGEE. CDR3 sequence (DNA): TGTGCCAGCAGCGTAGGGGGACAGATCTCTGGAAACACCATATATTTT. Its protein is CASSVGGQISGNTIYF.

The sample holds one count of this clone. The chain recombines TRBV2 with TRBJ1-2; no firm D call. CDR3 length equals 12 residues. Trimming stripped 4 bases from V and 5 bases from J, with 8 bases between. CDR1 is SNHLY, CDR2 FYNNEI, per germline. The DNA for the CDR3 is TGTGCCAGCAGTGGCCGGGTATATGGCTACACCTTC. Translating gives CASSGRVYGYTF.

The rearrangement links TRBV27 to TRBJ1-1; no firm D call. The CDR3 is 13 residues long. V lost 5 bases, J lost 4 bases, and 11 bases lay in between. Germline V CDR1 and CDR2: MNHEY, SMNVEV (reference sequence). In nucleotides, the CDR3 is TGTGCCAGCAGTCGCATAGAGCGCACTGAAGCTTTCTTT. Translation gives CASSRIERTEAFF.